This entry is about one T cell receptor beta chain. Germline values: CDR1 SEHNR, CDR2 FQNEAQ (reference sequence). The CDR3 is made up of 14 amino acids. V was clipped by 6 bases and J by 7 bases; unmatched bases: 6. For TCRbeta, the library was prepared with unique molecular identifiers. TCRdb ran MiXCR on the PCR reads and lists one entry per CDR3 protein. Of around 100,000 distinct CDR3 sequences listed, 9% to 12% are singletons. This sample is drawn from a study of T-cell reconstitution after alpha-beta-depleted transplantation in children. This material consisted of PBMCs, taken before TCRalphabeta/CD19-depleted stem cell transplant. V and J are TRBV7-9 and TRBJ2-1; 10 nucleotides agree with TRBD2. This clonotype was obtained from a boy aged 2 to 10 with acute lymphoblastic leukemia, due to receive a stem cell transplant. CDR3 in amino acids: CASSSSGRRNEQFF. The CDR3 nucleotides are TGTGCCAGCAGTTCTAGCGGGAGAAGGAATGAGCAGTTCTTC.